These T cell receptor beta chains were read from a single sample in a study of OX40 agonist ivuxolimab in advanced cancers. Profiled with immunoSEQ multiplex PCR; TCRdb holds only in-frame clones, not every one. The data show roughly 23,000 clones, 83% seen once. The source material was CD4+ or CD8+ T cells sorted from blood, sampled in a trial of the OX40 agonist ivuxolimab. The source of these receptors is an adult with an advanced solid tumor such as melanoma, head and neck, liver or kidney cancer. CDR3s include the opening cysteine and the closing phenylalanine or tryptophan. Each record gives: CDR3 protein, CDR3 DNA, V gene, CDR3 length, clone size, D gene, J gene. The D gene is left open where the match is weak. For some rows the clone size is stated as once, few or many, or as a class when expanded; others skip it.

cdr3_aa: CASIEKQRVTNEKLFF; cdr3_nt: TGTGCCAGCATCGAAAAGCAAAGGGTAACTAATGAAAAACTGTTTTTT; v_call: TRBV2; cdr3_length: 16; clone_size: -; d_call: -; j_call: TRBJ1-4
cdr3_aa: CASSLIPGSYEQYF; cdr3_nt: TGTGCCAGCAGCTTGATTCCAGGTTCCTACGAGCAGTACTTC; v_call: TRBV5-5; cdr3_length: 14; clone_size: -; d_call: -; j_call: TRBJ2-7
cdr3_aa: CASSRQSSYEQYF; cdr3_nt: TGTGCCAGCAGCCGTCAGAGCTCCTACGAGCAGTACTTC; v_call: TRBV7-6; cdr3_length: 13; clone_size: -; d_call: -; j_call: TRBJ2-7
cdr3_aa: CASSSYDPEPTDTQYF; cdr3_nt: TGTGCCAGCAGCTCATACGATCCCGAACCCACGGATACGCAGTATTTT; v_call: TRBV11-2; cdr3_length: 16; clone_size: -; d_call: -; j_call: TRBJ2-3
cdr3_aa: CASRTGHLYEQYF; cdr3_nt: TGTGCCAGTCGAACGGGACACCTCTACGAGCAGTACTTC; v_call: TRBV28; cdr3_length: 13; clone_size: -; d_call: -; j_call: TRBJ2-7
cdr3_aa: CASSTPGQGYYGYTF; cdr3_nt: TGTGCCAGCAGCACCCCAGGACAGGGGTACTATGGCTACACCTTC; v_call: TRBV5-6; cdr3_length: 15; clone_size: -; d_call: TRBD1; j_call: TRBJ1-2
cdr3_aa: CASRRSAYGYTF; cdr3_nt: TGTGCCAGCCGGCGGTCTGCCTATGGCTACACCTTC; v_call: TRBV6-1; cdr3_length: 12; clone_size: -; d_call: -; j_call: TRBJ1-2
cdr3_aa: CATSRGNRGLSYEQYF; cdr3_nt: TGTGCCACCAGCAGAGGAAATAGGGGCCTGTCCTACGAGCAGTACTTC; v_call: TRBV15; cdr3_length: 16; clone_size: -; d_call: -; j_call: TRBJ2-7
cdr3_aa: CAISEPHYGYTF; cdr3_nt: TGTGCCATCAGTGAGCCTCACTATGGCTACACCTTC; v_call: TRBV10-3; cdr3_length: 12; clone_size: -; d_call: -; j_call: TRBJ1-2
cdr3_aa: CASTQWEGNQETQYF; cdr3_nt: TGTGCCAGCACCCAATGGGAGGGGAATCAAGAGACCCAGTACTTC; v_call: TRBV6-1; cdr3_length: 15; clone_size: -; d_call: TRBD2; j_call: TRBJ2-5
cdr3_aa: CASSHGDYNEQFF; cdr3_nt: TGTGCCAGCAGCCACGGGGATTACAATGAGCAGTTCTTC; v_call: TRBV11-2; cdr3_length: 13; clone_size: -; d_call: -; j_call: TRBJ2-1
cdr3_aa: CASSPRIAKNIQYF; cdr3_nt: TGTGCCAGCAGTCCTAGAATAGCCAAAAACATTCAGTACTTC; v_call: TRBV28; cdr3_length: 14; clone_size: -; d_call: -; j_call: TRBJ2-4
cdr3_aa: CASSVTSRVDEQFF; cdr3_nt: TGTGCCAGCAGCGTGACTAGCAGGGTCGATGAGCAGTTCTTC; v_call: TRBV7-8; cdr3_length: 14; clone_size: medium-sized; d_call: TRBD2; j_call: TRBJ2-1
cdr3_aa: CASSQASGTSYEQYF; cdr3_nt: TGTGCCAGCAGCCAAGCCTCGGGGACCTCCTACGAGCAGTACTTC; v_call: TRBV14; cdr3_length: 15; clone_size: -; d_call: -; j_call: TRBJ2-7
cdr3_aa: CASSQTGDGYTF; cdr3_nt: TGTGCCAGCAGTCAGACAGGGGACGGCTACACCTTC; v_call: TRBV27; cdr3_length: 12; clone_size: -; d_call: TRBD1; j_call: TRBJ1-2
cdr3_aa: CASSELAGAPDTQYF; cdr3_nt: TGTGCCAGCAGCGAACTAGCGGGGGCCCCTGATACGCAGTATTTT; v_call: TRBV2; cdr3_length: 15; clone_size: once; d_call: TRBD2; j_call: TRBJ2-3
cdr3_aa: CASSYRAADRETQYF; cdr3_nt: TGTGCCAGCAGTTATAGGGCTGCCGACCGAGAGACCCAGTACTTC; v_call: TRBV6-5; cdr3_length: 15; clone_size: once; d_call: -; j_call: TRBJ2-5
cdr3_aa: CASSENSHASNYGYTF; cdr3_nt: TGTGCCAGCAGTGAAAACAGCCATGCCTCTAACTATGGCTACACCTTC; v_call: TRBV6-1; cdr3_length: 16; clone_size: few; d_call: -; j_call: TRBJ1-2
cdr3_aa: CASSVQGRSGNTIYF; cdr3_nt: TGTGCCAGCAGCGTACAGGGCCGCTCTGGAAACACCATATATTTT; v_call: TRBV9; cdr3_length: 15; clone_size: -; d_call: -; j_call: TRBJ1-3
cdr3_aa: CASSTRDRGFIDTQYF; cdr3_nt: TGTGCCAGCAGCACCCGGGACAGGGGGTTCATAGATACGCAGTATTTT; v_call: TRBV7-9; cdr3_length: 16; clone_size: -; d_call: TRBD1; j_call: TRBJ2-3
cdr3_aa: CASSISGLSDTQYF; cdr3_nt: TGTGCCAGTAGTATATCCGGGCTCAGCGATACGCAGTATTTT; v_call: TRBV19; cdr3_length: 14; clone_size: -; d_call: -; j_call: TRBJ2-3
cdr3_aa: CASSLAPGIEAFF; cdr3_nt: TGTGCCAGCAGCTTGGCGCCGGGGATTGAAGCTTTCTTT; v_call: TRBV5-5; cdr3_length: 13; clone_size: -; d_call: -; j_call: TRBJ1-1
cdr3_aa: CASSFGVEQFF; cdr3_nt: TGTGCCAGCAGTTTTGGCGTGGAGCAGTTCTTC; v_call: TRBV28; cdr3_length: 11; clone_size: -; d_call: -; j_call: TRBJ2-1
cdr3_aa: CASTAGGGYNEQFF; cdr3_nt: TGTGCCAGCACCGCGGGAGGGGGCTACAATGAGCAGTTCTTC; v_call: TRBV7-8; cdr3_length: 14; clone_size: few; d_call: TRBD2; j_call: TRBJ2-1
cdr3_aa: CATGEGDLDAGELFF; cdr3_nt: TGTGCCACGGGGGAGGGGGACCTGGACGCCGGGGAGCTGTTTTTT; v_call: TRBV28; cdr3_length: 15; clone_size: -; d_call: -; j_call: TRBJ2-2
cdr3_aa: CASSPGPRGTEAFF; cdr3_nt: TGTGCCAGCAGCCCCGGCCCCCGGGGGACTGAAGCTTTCTTT; v_call: TRBV5-8; cdr3_length: 14; clone_size: -; d_call: -; j_call: TRBJ1-1
cdr3_aa: CAAMVENTGELFF; cdr3_nt: TGTGCCGCTATGGTAGAGAACACCGGGGAGCTGTTTTTT; v_call: TRBV10-3; cdr3_length: 13; clone_size: -; d_call: -; j_call: TRBJ2-2
cdr3_aa: CASAPAGYEAFF; cdr3_nt: TGTGCCAGCGCCCCCGCGGGCTATGAAGCTTTCTTT; v_call: TRBV5-4; cdr3_length: 12; clone_size: -; d_call: -; j_call: TRBJ1-1
cdr3_aa: CASSLAETYNEQFF; cdr3_nt: TGTGCCAGCAGCCTAGCGGAAACCTACAATGAGCAGTTCTTC; v_call: TRBV7-9; cdr3_length: 14; clone_size: -; d_call: TRBD2; j_call: TRBJ2-1
cdr3_aa: CASSAGTVYYEQYF; cdr3_nt: TGTGCCAGCAGCGCCGGGACAGTCTACTACGAGCAGTACTTC; v_call: TRBV7-2; cdr3_length: 14; clone_size: large; d_call: TRBD1; j_call: TRBJ2-7
cdr3_aa: CASWQAMDEQFF; cdr3_nt: TGTGCCAGCTGGCAGGCTATGGATGAGCAGTTCTTC; v_call: TRBV6-6; cdr3_length: 12; clone_size: -; d_call: -; j_call: TRBJ2-1
cdr3_aa: CASSGTGGNTIYF; cdr3_nt: TGTGCCAGCAGTGGAACAGGGGGAAACACCATATATTTT; v_call: TRBV25-1; cdr3_length: 13; clone_size: -; d_call: -; j_call: TRBJ1-3
cdr3_aa: CASSPGLAEVQETQYF; cdr3_nt: TGTGCCAGCAGCCCCGGACTAGCGGAAGTTCAAGAGACCCAGTACTTC; v_call: TRBV9; cdr3_length: 16; clone_size: few; d_call: TRBD2; j_call: TRBJ2-5
cdr3_aa: CASSQGSGTGISYEQYF; cdr3_nt: TGCGCCAGCAGCCAGGGCTCCGGGACAGGGATCTCCTACGAGCAGTACTTC; v_call: TRBV4-1; cdr3_length: 17; clone_size: -; d_call: TRBD1; j_call: TRBJ2-7
cdr3_aa: CAISSSLNEQYF; cdr3_nt: TGTGCCATCAGTTCAAGTCTAAACGAGCAGTACTTC; v_call: TRBV10-3; cdr3_length: 12; clone_size: -; d_call: -; j_call: TRBJ2-7
cdr3_aa: CASSVAGPNLNEQFF; cdr3_nt: TGTGCCAGCAGCGTAGCTGGTCCTAACCTCAATGAGCAGTTCTTC; v_call: TRBV9; cdr3_length: 15; clone_size: -; d_call: -; j_call: TRBJ2-1
cdr3_aa: CASSLLSYEQYF; cdr3_nt: TGTGCCAGCAGCTTGCTGAGTTACGAGCAGTACTTC; v_call: TRBV5-6; cdr3_length: 12; clone_size: few; d_call: -; j_call: TRBJ2-7
cdr3_aa: CASSLAGGNEQFF; cdr3_nt: TGTGCCAGCAGCTTGGCCGGGGGGAATGAGCAGTTCTTC; v_call: TRBV11-2; cdr3_length: 13; clone_size: -; d_call: TRBD2; j_call: TRBJ2-1
cdr3_aa: CASSFIDYYGYTF; cdr3_nt: TGTGCCAGCAGTTTTATCGACTACTATGGCTACACCTTC; v_call: TRBV28; cdr3_length: 13; clone_size: -; d_call: -; j_call: TRBJ1-2
cdr3_aa: CASTLTSSGRVYNEQFF; cdr3_nt: TGTGCCAGCACCCTTACCTCTAGCGGGAGGGTATACAATGAGCAGTTCTTC; v_call: TRBV7-9; cdr3_length: 17; clone_size: -; d_call: TRBD2; j_call: TRBJ2-1
cdr3_aa: CASSLRQPSGANVLTF; cdr3_nt: TGTGCCAGCAGTTTAAGGCAGCCCTCTGGGGCCAACGTCCTGACTTTC; v_call: TRBV27; cdr3_length: 16; clone_size: -; d_call: -; j_call: TRBJ2-6
cdr3_aa: CASSPLGTGWDYEQYF; cdr3_nt: TGTGCCAGCAGCCCGCTTGGGACAGGGTGGGACTACGAGCAGTACTTC; v_call: TRBV5-6; cdr3_length: 16; clone_size: -; d_call: TRBD1; j_call: TRBJ2-7
cdr3_aa: CASSIVGINTEAFF; cdr3_nt: TGTGCCAGTAGTATAGTGGGGATTAACACTGAAGCTTTCTTT; v_call: TRBV19; cdr3_length: 14; clone_size: -; d_call: -; j_call: TRBJ1-1
cdr3_aa: CARQSGTEQYF; cdr3_nt: TGCGCCAGACAATCCGGGACAGAGCAGTACTTC; v_call: TRBV5-1; cdr3_length: 11; clone_size: few; d_call: -; j_call: TRBJ2-7
cdr3_aa: CASSERWGDGYTF; cdr3_nt: TGTGCCAGCAGCGAAAGATGGGGGGATGGCTACACCTTC; v_call: TRBV7-6; cdr3_length: 13; clone_size: few; d_call: -; j_call: TRBJ1-2
cdr3_aa: CASSPGQGFAGGETQYF; cdr3_nt: TGTGCCAGCAGCCCGGGACAGGGCTTCGCTGGAGGAGAGACCCAGTACTTC; v_call: TRBV11-2; cdr3_length: 17; clone_size: -; d_call: TRBD1; j_call: TRBJ2-5
cdr3_aa: CASSQATDTQYF; cdr3_nt: TGTGCCAGCAGCCAAGCAACAGATACGCAGTATTTT; v_call: TRBV13; cdr3_length: 12; clone_size: -; d_call: -; j_call: TRBJ2-3
cdr3_aa: CASSLGRGSGETQYF; cdr3_nt: TGCGCCAGCAGCTTGGGGCGGGGGTCGGGAGAGACCCAGTACTTC; v_call: TRBV5-1; cdr3_length: 15; clone_size: -; d_call: TRBD2; j_call: TRBJ2-5
cdr3_aa: CASSQEGVEDGYTF; cdr3_nt: TGCGCCAGCAGCCAAGAAGGGGTGGAGGATGGCTACACCTTC; v_call: TRBV4-1; cdr3_length: 14; clone_size: few; d_call: -; j_call: TRBJ1-2
cdr3_aa: CASSQDRGHYEQYF; cdr3_nt: TGTGCCAGCAGCCAAGATCGAGGACACTACGAGCAGTACTTC; v_call: TRBV14; cdr3_length: 14; clone_size: -; d_call: -; j_call: TRBJ2-7
cdr3_aa: CASSVEVAVLAEQFF; cdr3_nt: TGTGCCAGCAGCGTAGAGGTAGCGGTGTTGGCTGAGCAGTTCTTC; v_call: TRBV9; cdr3_length: 15; clone_size: -; d_call: -; j_call: TRBJ2-1
cdr3_aa: CASTSVTATYEQYF; cdr3_nt: TGTGCCAGCACCTCCGTAACAGCTACCTACGAGCAGTACTTC; v_call: TRBV6-1; cdr3_length: 14; clone_size: -; d_call: -; j_call: TRBJ2-7
cdr3_aa: CASSPPTGYSYEQYF; cdr3_nt: TGTGCCAGCTCACCACCTACAGGGTATTCCTACGAGCAGTACTTC; v_call: TRBV18; cdr3_length: 15; clone_size: -; d_call: -; j_call: TRBJ2-7
cdr3_aa: CASSLAGGGVPYEQYF; cdr3_nt: TGTGCCAGCAGCTTAGCAGGGGGAGGAGTGCCCTACGAGCAGTACTTC; v_call: TRBV7-6; cdr3_length: 16; clone_size: medium-sized; d_call: -; j_call: TRBJ2-7